Included here is one TCR beta chain sequence, with context. Its specificity is not known. MiXCR, run by TCRdb on the reads, gives a single entry per CDR3 protein. This sample carries hundreds of thousands of distinct CDR3 sequences, approximately 29% of them seen once, and the ten largest clones take over 10%. This sample stems from a study of T cell repertoires in cytomegalovirus infection. V lost 4 bases and J lost 6, with 16 bases in between. The CDR3 loop spans 15 amino acids. Germline CDR1 reads KGHDR; CDR2 reads SFDVKD. This clonotype was obtained from a human donor in good health (CMV status not recorded). Some clones in this sample may be carry-over from other donors' samples. J is TRBJ2-3 and V is TRBV24-1; D is possibly TRBD1 or TRBD2 (5 bases each). Sequencing was performed on cultured CD8+ T cells from PBMCs, taken from culture after CMV antigen stimulation. CDR3 in DNA: TGTGCCACCAGTGACAAGGGACCACCACGGGATACGCAGTATTTT. Its protein product is CATSDKGPPRDTQYF.